The rows below give T cell receptor beta chains drawn from one sample of a study of early stage breast cancer tumors. Measured with immunoSEQ multiplex PCR; TCRdb has only the in-frame clones, and not every one. Of 5,500 to 7,000 clones listed, 65% to 80% are singletons. The sequenced material came from normal breast tissue next to the tumor. These receptor sequences come from a person aged 40 to 50 with breast cancer. CDR3s include the opening cysteine and the closing phenylalanine or tryptophan. The order of the fields is D gene, V gene, clone size, J gene, CDR3 protein, CDR3 DNA. D genes are given only for firm matches. Clone size is given for some rows only: seen once, a few or many times, or a class if the clone is expanded.

TRBD2	TRBV6-5	NA	TRBJ2-7	CASSYSSSGSSYEQYF	TGTGCCAGCAGTTACTCGAGTAGCGGGAGCTCTTACGAGCAGTACTTC
NA	TRBV6-5	few	TRBJ1-2	CASSYSPGNYGYTF	TGTGCCAGCAGTTACAGTCCAGGGAACTATGGCTACACCTTC
NA	TRBV19	NA	TRBJ2-1	CASSMVIGTGEQFF	TGTGCCAGTAGTATGGTTATCGGGACCGGTGAGCAGTTCTTC
TRBD1	TRBV5-4	NA	TRBJ2-7	CASSQEKGDSSYEQYF	TGTGCCAGCAGCCAAGAGAAGGGGGACAGCTCCTACGAGCAGTACTTC
NA	TRBV10-2	NA	TRBJ2-5	CASSLTNQETQYF	TGCGCCAGCAGTCTGACAAACCAAGAGACCCAGTACTTC
NA	TRBV11-2	NA	TRBJ1-3	CASSPAAGNTIYF	TGTGCCAGCAGCCCTGCGGCTGGAAACACCATATATTTT
TRBD2	TRBV9	NA	TRBJ2-1	CASSVGSGNNEQFF	TGTGCCAGCAGCGTAGGTAGCGGGAACAATGAGCAGTTCTTC
TRBD1	TRBV27	once	TRBJ2-5	CASRPLRTGHQETQYF	TGTGCCAGCCGACCACTAAGGACAGGGCACCAAGAGACCCAGTACTTC
NA	TRBV20-1	NA	TRBJ2-7	CSARENYEQYF	TGCAGTGCTAGAGAAAATTACGAGCAGTACTTC
NA	TRBV14	NA	TRBJ1-1	CASNELPNTEAFF	TGTGCCAGCAATGAACTACCGAACACTGAAGCTTTCTTT
NA	TRBV19	NA	TRBJ2-7	CASSISDRAYEQYF	TGTGCCAGTAGTATTAGTGACAGAGCCTACGAGCAGTACTTC
TRBD2	TRBV11-3	NA	TRBJ2-1	CASSLNQLAGEQFF	TGTGCCAGCAGCTTGAATCAACTAGCGGGAGAGCAGTTCTTC
NA	TRBV6-1	NA	TRBJ1-2	CASSTQEAGYTF	TGTGCCAGCAGCACACAGGAGGCGGGCTACACCTTC
TRBD1	TRBV5-6	NA	TRBJ1-2	CASSLRGQGVEGYTF	TGTGCCAGCAGCTTACGCGGACAGGGCGTGGAAGGCTACACCTTC
TRBD1	TRBV27	NA	TRBJ1-4	CASKATGFWEKLFF	TGTGCCAGCAAAGCGACAGGGTTCTGGGAAAAACTGTTTTTT
TRBD2	TRBV27	NA	TRBJ2-7	CASRLAGGNYEQYF	TGTGCCAGCAGACTAGCGGGAGGTAACTACGAGCAGTACTTC
NA	TRBV6-1	NA	TRBJ1-3	CASSEAPELAVGTIYF	TGTGCCAGCAGTGAAGCTCCCGAGCTTGCGGTTGGCACCATATATTTT
TRBD1	TRBV29-1	NA	TRBJ1-2	CSVDRERQGSNYGYTF	TGCAGCGTTGATAGGGAGCGACAGGGATCTAACTATGGCTACACCTTC
TRBD1	TRBV18	few	TRBJ1-2	CASTGTAYGYTF	TGTGCCAGCACGGGGACAGCCTATGGCTACACCTTC
TRBD2	TRBV19	NA	TRBJ2-1	CASIPSGSGDNEQFF	TGTGCCAGTATTCCTAGCGGGAGTGGGGACAATGAGCAGTTCTTC
NA	TRBV19	NA	TRBJ2-1	CASSRVIGGTPYNEQFF	TGTGCCAGTAGTCGGGTCATCGGCGGGACACCATACAATGAGCAGTTCTTC
NA	TRBV14	NA	TRBJ2-6	CASSQDRTASSGANVLTF	TGTGCCAGCAGCCAAGATCGGACGGCTAGCTCTGGGGCCAACGTCCTGACTTTC
TRBD1	TRBV29-1	NA	TRBJ1-2	CSGGQGFGGYTF	TGCAGCGGCGGACAGGGGTTCGGTGGCTACACCTTC
NA	TRBV11-3	NA	TRBJ1-6	CASSLDGDRRSSYNSPLHF	TGTGCCAGCAGCTTAGACGGAGACAGGAGGAGCTCCTATAATTCACCCCTCCACTTT
TRBD1	TRBV4-2	NA	TRBJ1-5	CASSQDRQGGQPQHF	TGTGCCAGCAGCCAAGACCGGCAGGGGGGTCAGCCCCAGCATTTT
NA	TRBV6-6	once	TRBJ1-2	CASRRGDRPNYGYTF	TGTGCCAGCAGGAGAGGAGACAGACCTAACTATGGCTACACCTTC
NA	TRBV19	NA	TRBJ1-2	CASSGWSMGETMKGYTF	TGTGCCAGTAGTGGCTGGTCTATGGGGGAGACTATGAAGGGCTACACCTTC
TRBD1	TRBV5-1	once	TRBJ1-1	CASSLGQGRAFF	TGCGCCAGCAGCTTGGGACAGGGGCGAGCTTTCTTT